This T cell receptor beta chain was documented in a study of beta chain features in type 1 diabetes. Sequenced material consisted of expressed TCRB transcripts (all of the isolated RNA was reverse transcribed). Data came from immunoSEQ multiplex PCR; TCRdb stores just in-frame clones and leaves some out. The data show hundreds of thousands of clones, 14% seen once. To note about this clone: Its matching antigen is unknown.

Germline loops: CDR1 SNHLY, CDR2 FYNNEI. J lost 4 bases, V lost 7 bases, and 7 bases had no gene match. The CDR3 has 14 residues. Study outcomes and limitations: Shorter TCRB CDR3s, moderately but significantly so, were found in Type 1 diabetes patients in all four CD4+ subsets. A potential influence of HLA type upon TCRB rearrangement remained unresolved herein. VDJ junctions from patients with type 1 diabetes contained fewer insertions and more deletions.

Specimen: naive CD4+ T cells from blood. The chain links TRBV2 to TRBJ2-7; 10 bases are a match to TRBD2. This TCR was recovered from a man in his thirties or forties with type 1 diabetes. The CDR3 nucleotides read TGTGCCAGCACAGAGCGGGAGGGCCGGTACGAGCAGTACTTC. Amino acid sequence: CASTEREGRYEQYF. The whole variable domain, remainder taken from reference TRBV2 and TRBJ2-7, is EPEVTQTPSHQVTQMGQEVILRCVPISNHLYFYWYRQILGQKVEFLVSFYNNEISEKSEIFDDQFSVERPDGSNFTLKIRSTKLEDSAMYFCASTEREGRYEQYFGPGTRLTVT.